This T cell receptor (beta chain) comes out of a study of stem cell transplantation in POMP-related autoinflammatory disease. Study-wide background: Before transplant, CD4+ T cells skewed naive and CD8+ proportions were low.

Concerning this clone itself: The antigen remains undetermined.

Study conclusions and caveats: PRAID patients trended toward lower TRB diversity and higher clonality in all analyzed T-cell subsets.

Measured with immunoSEQ multiplex PCR; TCRdb has only the in-frame clones, and not every one. Here the sample spans about 32,000 clones, around nine tenths being singletons. Looked up from germline, CDR1 is SGHDN and CDR2 is FVKESK. This CDR3 is built from 17 residues. V shed 4 bases, J shed 5 bases, and the junction held 11 bases outside the gene matches. Sequencing was performed on CD4+ T cells from PBMCs, taken before stem cell transplantation. The sequence came from a human donor with POMP-related autoinflammation and immune dysregulation (PRAID). The chain couples TRBV14 to TRBJ2-5, with 12 nucleotides matching TRBD2. The CDR3 bases are TGTGCCAGCAGCCCAAGTCCCGTAGGACTAGCGGGGGAGACCCAGTACTTC. This sequence encodes CASSPSPVGLAGETQYF.